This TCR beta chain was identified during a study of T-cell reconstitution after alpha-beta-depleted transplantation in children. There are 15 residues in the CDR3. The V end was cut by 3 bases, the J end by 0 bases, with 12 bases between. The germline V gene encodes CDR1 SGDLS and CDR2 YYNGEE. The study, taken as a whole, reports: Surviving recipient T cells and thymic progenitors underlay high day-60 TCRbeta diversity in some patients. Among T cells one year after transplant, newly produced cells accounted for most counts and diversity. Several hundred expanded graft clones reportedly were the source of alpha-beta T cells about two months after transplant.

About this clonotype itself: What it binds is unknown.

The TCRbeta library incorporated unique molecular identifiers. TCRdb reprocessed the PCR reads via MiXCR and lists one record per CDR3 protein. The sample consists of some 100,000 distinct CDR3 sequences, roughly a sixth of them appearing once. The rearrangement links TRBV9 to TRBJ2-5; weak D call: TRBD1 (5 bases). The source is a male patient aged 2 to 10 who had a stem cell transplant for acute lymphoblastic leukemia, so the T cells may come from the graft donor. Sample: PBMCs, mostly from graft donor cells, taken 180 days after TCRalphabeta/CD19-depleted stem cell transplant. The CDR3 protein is CASSARGANQETQYF. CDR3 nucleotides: TGTGCCAGCAGCGCCCGTGGGGCTAACCAAGAGACCCAGTACTTC.